Listed below are T cell receptor beta chains from one sample, sequenced in a study of cytomegalovirus exposure and HLA in healthy donors. The data were produced by immunoSEQ multiplex PCR, yet TCRdb's version contains in-frame clones alone and is incomplete. The sample has over 100,000 clones. Material: PBMCs. These receptors all stem from a man aged 30 to 39 in good health and CMV-seronegative. Both conserved end residues are part of each CDR3. The D gene is left open where the match is weak.

d_call j_call v_call cdr3_aa cdr3_nt
NA TRBJ1-2 TRBV19 CASSIGAVNYGYTF TGTGCCAGTAGTATCGGAGCGGTTAACTATGGCTACACCTTC
TRBD1 TRBJ2-2 TRBV10-3 CAIRETGGSGELFF TGTGCCATCAGGGAGACAGGGGGGTCCGGGGAGCTGTTTTTT
NA TRBJ1-1 TRBV6-6 CASSYDRLNTEAFF TGTGCCAGCAGTTACGACAGGTTGAACACTGAAGCTTTCTTT
TRBD2 TRBJ2-2 TRBV9 CASSPGLAGTGELFF TGTGCCAGCAGCCCGGGACTAGCGGGGACCGGGGAGCTGTTTTTT
NA TRBJ1-1 TRBV9 CASSVGQREDTEAFF TGTGCCAGCAGCGTAGGACAAAGGGAGGACACTGAAGCTTTCTTT
NA TRBJ1-5 TRBV5-4 CASSLGGTRYNQPQHF TGTGCCAGCAGCTTGGGGGGGACACGCTACAATCAGCCCCAGCATTTT
TRBD1 TRBJ1-3 TRBV19 CASSVPGQLYSGNTIYF TGTGCCAGTAGTGTTCCGGGACAGCTTTACTCTGGAAACACCATATATTTT
TRBD1 TRBJ2-5 TRBV5-1 CASSVKTGGRETQYF TGCGCCAGCAGCGTTAAGACAGGGGGCAGGGAGACCCAGTACTTC
TRBD2 TRBJ2-7 TRBV7-3 CASSFAGGLEQYF TGTGCCAGCAGCTTCGCGGGGGGACTCGAGCAGTACTTC
TRBD2 TRBJ2-1 TRBV5-1 CASSLVSSGYNEQFF TGCGCCAGCAGCTTGGTGTCTAGCGGGTACAATGAGCAGTTCTTC
NA TRBJ2-5 TRBV29-1 CSVEGGSAPGTQYF TGCAGCGTTGAAGGGGGTAGCGCCCCGGGGACCCAGTACTTC
TRBD1 TRBJ1-4 TRBV7-9 CASSLVGTGANEKLFF TGTGCCAGCAGCTTAGTTGGGACAGGAGCTAATGAAAAACTGTTTTTT
NA TRBJ2-7 TRBV6-6 CASSLTGKGSYEQYF TGTGCCAGCAGTCTGACAGGAAAAGGCTCCTACGAGCAGTACTTC
TRBD1 TRBJ1-1 TRBV5-4 CASSPGRTGPTAEAFF TGTGCCAGCAGCCCGGGCCGGACAGGGCCAACTGCTGAAGCTTTCTTT
TRBD1 TRBJ1-1 TRBV5-1 CASSRTDRAHTEAFF TGCGCCAGCAGCCGGACGGACAGGGCCCACACTGAAGCTTTCTTT
NA TRBJ2-5 TRBV7-2 CASSLSRETQYF TGTGCCAGCAGCTTAAGCCGGGAGACCCAGTACTTC
TRBD1 TRBJ2-3 TRBV7-2 CASSLGDRGRTDTQYF TGTGCCAGCAGCTTAGGGGACAGGGGGCGCACAGATACGCAGTATTTT
TRBD2 TRBJ2-3 TRBV7-9 CASSAGGGVRAGDTQYF TGTGCCAGCAGCGCCGGGGGGGGAGTCAGAGCAGGGGATACGCAGTATTTT
NA TRBJ1-6 TRBV29-1 CSVESSSGSPLHF TGCAGCGTTGAGTCCAGCTCGGGTTCACCCCTCCACTTT
TRBD2 TRBJ2-7 TRBV5-6 CASSPVAGGRLYEQYF TGTGCCAGCAGCCCGGTAGCGGGGGGGCGTTTGTACGAGCAGTACTTC
TRBD1 TRBJ1-5 TRBV18 CASSPDRGLGQPQHF TGTGCCAGCTCACCAGACAGGGGGCTTGGGCAGCCCCAGCATTTT
NA TRBJ2-7 TRBV7-2 CASSLGSTPGTYEQYF TGTGCCAGCAGCTTAGGCTCGACACCCGGCACCTACGAGCAGTACTTC
TRBD1 TRBJ1-5 TRBV28 CASSTGGGQGVSQPQHF TGTGCCAGCAGTACGGGCGGGGGACAGGGGGTTTCTCAGCCCCAGCATTTT
NA TRBJ1-1 TRBV7-2 CASSLAAARREAFF TGTGCCAGCAGCTTAGCGGCGGCGAGGAGGGAGGCTTTCTTT
NA TRBJ2-3 TRBV9 CASSVDKDTQYF TGTGCCAGCAGCGTAGATAAAGATACGCAGTATTTT
NA TRBJ1-2 TRBV28 CASSPPVDGYTF TGTGCCAGCAGTCCTCCGGTGGATGGCTACACCTTC
NA TRBJ2-7 TRBV15 CATSSEMWGFVYEQYF TGTGCCACCAGCAGCGAGATGTGGGGCTTTGTCTACGAGCAGTACTTC
NA TRBJ1-2 TRBV27 CASGLGGDYYGYTF TGTGCCAGCGGCCTGGGCGGGGACTACTATGGCTACACCTTC
NA TRBJ1-1 TRBV9 CASSVGQPNTEAFF TGTGCCAGCAGCGTAGGACAGCCGAACACTGAAGCTTTCTTT
TRBD1 TRBJ2-7 TRBV7-8 CASSSTGIEQYF TGTGCCAGCAGCTCGACAGGGATCGAGCAGTACTTC
TRBD2 TRBJ2-1 TRBV5-1 CASSLGAGAHNEQFF TGCGCCAGCAGCTTGGGAGCGGGGGCCCACAATGAGCAGTTCTTC
NA TRBJ1-5 TRBV18 CASSPAVNNQPQHF TGTGCCAGCTCACCTGCAGTGAACAATCAGCCCCAGCATTTT
TRBD2 TRBJ2-3 TRBV5-1 CASSLRGAGGTDTQYF TGCGCCAGCAGCCTTCGGGGAGCGGGGGGCACAGATACGCAGTATTTT
NA TRBJ1-1 TRBV6-1 CASSDRDFEAFF TGTGCCAGCAGTGATAGAGATTTTGAAGCTTTCTTT
NA TRBJ1-5 TRBV27 CASSLSGDYNQPQHF TGTGCCAGCAGTTTATCAGGGGACTACAATCAGCCCCAGCATTTT
NA TRBJ2-3 TRBV5-1 CASSSGSTDTQYF TGCGCCAGCAGCTCAGGCAGCACAGATACGCAGTATTTT
NA TRBJ2-1 TRBV6-5 CASSPIQEGYNEQFF TGTGCCAGCAGCCCTATCCAAGAGGGCTACAATGAGCAGTTCTTC
NA TRBJ1-1 TRBV5-1 CASSSQRTPGGENTEAFF TGCGCCAGCAGCTCACAAAGAACCCCGGGGGGAGAGAACACTGAAGCTTTCTTT
NA TRBJ2-7 TRBV9 CASSVGGDSYEQYF TGTGCCAGCAGCGTAGGGGGGGACTCCTACGAGCAGTACTTC
NA TRBJ1-3 TRBV5-1 CASSLAPRNSGNTIYF TGCGCCAGCAGCTTGGCCCCGAGGAACTCTGGAAACACCATATATTTT
TRBD1 TRBJ2-1 TRBV19 CASRRTGPDLLMQFF TGTGCCAGTAGGCGGACAGGACCCGATCTTTTGATGCAGTTCTTC
NA TRBJ1-1 TRBV18 CASSPPRGGTEAFF TGTGCCAGCTCACCACCGAGAGGAGGCACTGAAGCTTTCTTT
NA TRBJ2-7 TRBV29-1 CSVGHGRARGHEQYF TGCAGCGTTGGACATGGGAGGGCCAGGGGTCACGAGCAGTACTTC
NA TRBJ1-5 TRBV19 CASSMGGLQPQHF TGTGCCAGTAGTATGGGGGGATTGCAGCCCCAGCATTTT
TRBD2 TRBJ2-5 TRBV4-1 CASSQEDSGAQEAQYF TGCGCCAGCAGCCAAGAGGATAGCGGGGCCCAAGAGGCCCAGTACTTC
TRBD1 TRBJ1-1 TRBV18 CASSPWDRSMNTEAFF TGTGCCAGCTCACCCTGGGACAGGAGTATGAACACTGAAGCTTTCTTT